This T cell receptor (beta chain) is from a study of blood T cell repertoires in COVID-19. Study at large: Samples came from the United States, Italy and Spain, spanning acute and convalescent COVID-19. T cells, B-cell-depleted T cells, or PBMCs provided the cDNA or gDNA that served as material.

The CDR3 length is 14 residues. Deletions cut 3 bases from V and 8 bases from J, with 16 bases between. Germline CDR1 SEHNR, CDR2 FQNEAQ (reference sequence). This clone has a single count. In the original workflow: Reference gene primers were amplified, and this amplification served to estimate nucleated cell counts. The method was immunoSEQ multiplex PCR; TCRdb's version includes in-frame clones alone and lacks a portion of them. V and J calls and clone size are copied from that table; D and trimming were computed from the DNA. The data show 100,000 or so clones, with 65% to 90% seen just once and roughly 4.2% held by the top ten.

Sequences were obtained from peripheral blood. The TCR originated in a man in his fifties with acute or convalescent COVID-19. The chain carries TRBV7-9 and TRBJ1-1; D is possibly TRBD1 (6 bases). CDR3 in amino acids: CASSFGRGTREAFF. The CDR3 DNA follows: TGTGCCAGCAGCTTTGGCAGGGGAACTCGCGAAGCTTTCTTT.